This T cell receptor (beta chain) is drawn from a study of T cell responses to AZD1222 COVID-19 vaccine. Study in general: Timing groups of about 4 and about 12 weeks for second doses were pooled.

In germline, CDR1 is MNHNS, CDR2 SASEGT. Trimming left V 3 bases short and J 2 bases short, with 14 bases between. CDR3 length equals 15 residues. Profiling relied on immunoSEQ multiplex PCR, and the TCRdb table lists in-frame clones only, not all of them. The table includes about 56,000 clones, approximately 83% detected once. Regarding this clone: What it recognizes is unknown.

Overall study findings and caveats: At study baseline, merely five or six AZD1222 recipients were seropositive.

The sequence came from an adult in good health. The sequencing here drew on peripheral blood, taken on day 0 of AZD1222 vaccination. This chain joins TRBV6-1 and TRBJ2-7, with D unclear. CDR3 bases: TGTGCCAGCAGTGATCCAGTAGCTGCAGCCTACGAGCAGTACTTC. Translation: CASSDPVAAAYEQYF.